This T cell receptor (beta chain) was sequenced during a study of blood T cells in healthy people across ages. Study-wide results and caveats: While age rose, TCR beta diversity per million T cells dropped in a roughly linear way. Naive T cell percentage and TCR beta diversity correlated strongly. Unknown CMV status may confound age-related changes in expanded clones. It was not possible, with unsorted PBMCs, to conclusively compare naive and antigen-experienced cells.

A second 7 to 11 cycle PCR used barcoded and J-beta primers. TCRdb re-derived calls from the 5' RACE reads in MiXCR, one entry per CDR3 protein. The table records over 600,000 distinct CDR3 sequences, about 47% of them present only once. V dropped 5 bases and J dropped 0; count of bases not matched to a gene: 9. CDR1 and CDR2 (germline): SGHTA, FQGNSA. This CDR3 has 16 residues. This clonotype was counted only a few times. The target antigen is unknown. The sample comprised blood. This chain uses TRBV7-2 with TRBJ2-7; 8 bases match TRBD1. The clonotype comes from a man older than 75 in good health. CDR3 sequence (DNA): TGTGCCAGCAGCCTGCGGACAGGGTTCGGCTCCTACGAGCAGTACTTC. Translation gives CASSLRTGFGSYEQYF.